The clone carrying this T cell receptor (beta chain) was counted a few times. Its target is not known. The sample is drawn from a study of cytomegalovirus exposure and HLA in healthy donors. Notes on the study in general: Earlier analysis found most TCR beta V segments productive about 90% or about 30% of the time.

The PCR used 60 Vbeta and 13 Jbeta primers. Clones were read by immunoSEQ multiplex PCR, and TCRdb kept only the in-frame ones, dropping some. Of tens of thousands of clones listed, approximately 82% are singletons. Germline V gene sequence: CDR1 MNHEY, CDR2 SVGAGI. V shed 5 bases, J shed 4 bases, and the junction held 4 bases outside the gene matches. The CDR3 runs to 14 residues. Input material: PBMCs. This sequence originates from a man aged 50-59 years in good health and CMV-seronegative. V is TRBV6-5 and J is TRBJ2-3, with 9 bases identical to TRBD1. The CDR3 loop reads CASSLGQGPDTQYF. The CDR3 DNA follows: TGTGCCAGCAGTCTAGGACAGGGGCCAGATACGCAGTATTTT.